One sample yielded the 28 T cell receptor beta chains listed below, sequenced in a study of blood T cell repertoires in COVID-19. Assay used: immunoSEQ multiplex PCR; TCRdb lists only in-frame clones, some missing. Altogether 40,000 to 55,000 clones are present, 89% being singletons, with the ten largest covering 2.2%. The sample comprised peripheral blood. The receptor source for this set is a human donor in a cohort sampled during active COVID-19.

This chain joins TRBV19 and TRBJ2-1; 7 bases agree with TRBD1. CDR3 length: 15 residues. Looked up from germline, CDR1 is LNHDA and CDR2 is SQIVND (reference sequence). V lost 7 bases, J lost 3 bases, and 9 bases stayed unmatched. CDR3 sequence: CASTSTGNFYNEQFF. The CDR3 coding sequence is TGTGCCAGTACCTCGACAGGGAATTTCTACAATGAGCAGTTCTTC.

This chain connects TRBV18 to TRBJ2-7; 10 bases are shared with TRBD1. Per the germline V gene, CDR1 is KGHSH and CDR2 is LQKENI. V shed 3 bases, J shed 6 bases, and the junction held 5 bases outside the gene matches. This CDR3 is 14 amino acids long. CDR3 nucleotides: TGTGCCAGCTCACCTGCGACAGGGGGCTCCGAGCAGTACTTC. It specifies CASSPATGGSEQYF.

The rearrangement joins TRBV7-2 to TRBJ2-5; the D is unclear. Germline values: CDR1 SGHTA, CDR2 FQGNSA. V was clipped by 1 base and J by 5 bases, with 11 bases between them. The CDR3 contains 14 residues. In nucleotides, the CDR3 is TGTGCCAGCAGCTTAGACCGCCGGTGGGAGACCCAGTACTTC. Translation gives CASSLDRRWETQYF.

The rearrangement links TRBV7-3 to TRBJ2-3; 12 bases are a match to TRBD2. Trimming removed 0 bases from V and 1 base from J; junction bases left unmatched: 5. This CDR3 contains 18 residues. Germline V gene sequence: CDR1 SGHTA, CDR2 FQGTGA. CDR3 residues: CASSLTPRLAGGTDTQYF. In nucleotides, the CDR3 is TGTGCCAGCAGCTTAACCCCCCGACTAGCGGGGGGCACAGATACGCAGTATTTT.

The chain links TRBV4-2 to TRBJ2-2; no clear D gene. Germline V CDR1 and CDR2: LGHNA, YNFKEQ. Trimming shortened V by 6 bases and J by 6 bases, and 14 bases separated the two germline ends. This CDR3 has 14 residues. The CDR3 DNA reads TGTGCCAGCAGACCCCTAGTTTCATCCGGGGAGCTGTTTTTT. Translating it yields CASRPLVSSGELFF.

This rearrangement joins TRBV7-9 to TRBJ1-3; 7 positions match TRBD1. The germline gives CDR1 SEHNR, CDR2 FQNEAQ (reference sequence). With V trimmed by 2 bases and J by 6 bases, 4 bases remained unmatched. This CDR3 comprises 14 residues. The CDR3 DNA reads TGTGCCAGCAGCTTAAGACAGGGTGAAAACACCATATATTTT. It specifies CASSLRQGENTIYF.

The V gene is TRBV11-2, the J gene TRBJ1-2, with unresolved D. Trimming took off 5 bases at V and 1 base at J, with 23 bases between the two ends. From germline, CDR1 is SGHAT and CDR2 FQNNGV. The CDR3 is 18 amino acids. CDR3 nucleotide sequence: TGTGCCAGCAGCCACCCCAGAGGCCCACGAAAAAGTAACTATGGCTACACCTTC. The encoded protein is CASSHPRGPRKSNYGYTF.

CDR3: CASSVHDRNYGYTF. The CDR3, as DNA: TGTGCCAGCAGTGTTCACGACAGGAACTATGGCTACACCTTC. The chain has TRBV2 and TRBJ1-2, with D maybe TRBD1 (6 bases). The germline V gene has CDR1 SNHLY and CDR2 FYNNEI. The CDR3 runs to 14 residues. Trimming pared 4 bases from V and 2 bases from J, leaving 11 bases between. Filled out from reference TRBV2 and TRBJ1-2, the complete variable domain reads EPEVTQTPSHQVTQMGQEVILRCVPISNHLYFYWYRQILGQKVEFLVSFYNNEISEKSEIFDDQFSVERPDGSNFTLKIRSTKLEDSAMYFCASSVHDRNYGYTFGSGTRLTVV.

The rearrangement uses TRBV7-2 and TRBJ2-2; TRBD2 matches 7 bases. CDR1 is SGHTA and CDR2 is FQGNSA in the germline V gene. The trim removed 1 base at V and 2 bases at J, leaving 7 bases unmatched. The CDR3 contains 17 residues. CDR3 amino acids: CASSLDGASGNTGELFF. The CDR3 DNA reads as TGTGCCAGCAGCTTAGATGGCGCTAGCGGAAACACCGGGGAGCTGTTTTTT.

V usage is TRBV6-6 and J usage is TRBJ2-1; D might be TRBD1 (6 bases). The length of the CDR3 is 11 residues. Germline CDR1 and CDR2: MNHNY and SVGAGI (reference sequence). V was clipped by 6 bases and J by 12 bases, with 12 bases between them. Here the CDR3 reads CASSEGERQFF. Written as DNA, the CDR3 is TGTGCCAGCAGCGAGGGGGAAAGGCAGTTCTTC.

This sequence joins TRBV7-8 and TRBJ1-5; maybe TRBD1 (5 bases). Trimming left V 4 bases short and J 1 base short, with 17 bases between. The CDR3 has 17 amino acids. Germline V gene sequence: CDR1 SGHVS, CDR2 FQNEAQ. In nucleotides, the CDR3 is TGTGCCAGCAGCTATGGGAGGGCAGGACAAAGCAATCAGCCCCAGCATTTT. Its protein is CASSYGRAGQSNQPQHF. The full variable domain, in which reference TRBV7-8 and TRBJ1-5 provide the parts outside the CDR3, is GAGVSQSPRYKVAKRGQDVALRCDPISGHVSLFWYQQALGQGPEFLTYFQNEAQLDKSGLPSDRFFAERPEGSVSTLKIQRTQQEDSAVYLCASSYGRAGQSNQPQHFGDGTRLSIL.

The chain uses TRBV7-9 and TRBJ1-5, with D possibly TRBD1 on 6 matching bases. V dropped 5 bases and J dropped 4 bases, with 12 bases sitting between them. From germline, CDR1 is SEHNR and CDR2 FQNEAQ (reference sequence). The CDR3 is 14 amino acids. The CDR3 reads CASSQPDRNQPQHF. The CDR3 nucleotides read TGTGCCAGCAGCCAACCGGACAGAAATCAGCCCCAGCATTTT.

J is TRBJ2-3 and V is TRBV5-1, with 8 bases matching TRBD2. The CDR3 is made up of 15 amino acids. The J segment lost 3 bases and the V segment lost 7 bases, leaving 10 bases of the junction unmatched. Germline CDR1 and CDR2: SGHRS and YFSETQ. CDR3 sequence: CASGLPAGETDTQYF. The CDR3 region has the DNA TGCGCCAGCGGGCTCCCAGCGGGAGAAACAGATACGCAGTATTTT.

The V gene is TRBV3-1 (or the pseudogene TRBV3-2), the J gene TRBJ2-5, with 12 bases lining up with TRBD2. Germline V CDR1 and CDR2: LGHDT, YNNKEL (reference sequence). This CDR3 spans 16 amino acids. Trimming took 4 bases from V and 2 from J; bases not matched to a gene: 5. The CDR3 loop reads CASSPLAGGRQETQYF. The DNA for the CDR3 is TGTGCCAGCAGCCCCCTAGCGGGGGGGCGGCAAGAGACCCAGTACTTC.

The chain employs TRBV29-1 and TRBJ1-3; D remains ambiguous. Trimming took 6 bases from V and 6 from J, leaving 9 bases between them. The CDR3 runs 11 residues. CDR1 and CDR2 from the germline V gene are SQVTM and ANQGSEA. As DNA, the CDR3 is TGCAGCGTGCGGGGATCAAACACCATATATTTT. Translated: CSVRGSNTIYF.

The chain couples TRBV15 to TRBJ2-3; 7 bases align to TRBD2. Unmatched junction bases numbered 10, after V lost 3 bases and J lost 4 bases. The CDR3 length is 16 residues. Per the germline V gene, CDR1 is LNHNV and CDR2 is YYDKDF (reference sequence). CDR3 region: CATSSGTTSLADTQYF. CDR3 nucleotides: TGTGCCACCAGCAGCGGGACTACCTCGTTGGCAGATACGCAGTATTTT.

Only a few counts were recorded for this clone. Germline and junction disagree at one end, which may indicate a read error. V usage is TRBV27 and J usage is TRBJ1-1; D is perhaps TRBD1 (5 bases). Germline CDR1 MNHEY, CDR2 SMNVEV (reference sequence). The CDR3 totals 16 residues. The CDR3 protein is CASSLIFTSGRTEAFF. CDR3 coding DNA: TGTGCAAGCAGTTTAATATTCACTTCAGGGCGAACTGAAGCTTTCTTT.

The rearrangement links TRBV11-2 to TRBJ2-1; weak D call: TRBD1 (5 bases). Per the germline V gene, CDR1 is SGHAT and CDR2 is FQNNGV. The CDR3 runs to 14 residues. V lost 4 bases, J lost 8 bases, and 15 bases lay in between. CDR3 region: CASSWQAGSDEQFF. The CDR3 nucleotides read TGTGCCAGCAGCTGGCAGGCAGGGTCCGATGAGCAGTTCTTC. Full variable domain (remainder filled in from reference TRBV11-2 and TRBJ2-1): EAGVAQSPRYKIIEKRQSVAFWCNPISGHATLYWYQQILGQGPKLLIQFQNNGVVDDSQLPKDRFSAERLKGVDSTLKIQPAKLEDSAVYLCASSWQAGSDEQFFGPGTRLTVL.

CDR3 sequence reads: CASGLGGNGNQPQHF. CDR3 sequence (DNA): TGTGCCAGTGGCCTCGGGGGGAATGGCAATCAGCCCCAGCATTTT. The chain links TRBV19 to TRBJ1-5; D might be TRBD1 (5 bases). The CDR3 runs 15 residues. The germline gives CDR1 LNHDA, CDR2 SQIVND (reference sequence). V was trimmed by 8 bases and J by 2 bases, leaving 16 bases between them.

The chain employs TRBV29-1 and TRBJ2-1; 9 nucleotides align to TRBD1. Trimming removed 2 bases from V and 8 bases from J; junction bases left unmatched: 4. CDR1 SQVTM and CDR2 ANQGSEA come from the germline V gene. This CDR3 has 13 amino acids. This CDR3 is CSVERDRADEQFF. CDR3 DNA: TGCAGCGTTGAACGGGACAGGGCCGATGAGCAGTTCTTC.

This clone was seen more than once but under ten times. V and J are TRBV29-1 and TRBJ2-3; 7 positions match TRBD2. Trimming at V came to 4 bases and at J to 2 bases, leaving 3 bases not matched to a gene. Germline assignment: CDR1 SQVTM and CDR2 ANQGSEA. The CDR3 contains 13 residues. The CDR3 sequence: CSVGAGATDTQYF. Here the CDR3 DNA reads TGCAGCGTTGGCGCGGGAGCCACAGATACGCAGTATTTT.

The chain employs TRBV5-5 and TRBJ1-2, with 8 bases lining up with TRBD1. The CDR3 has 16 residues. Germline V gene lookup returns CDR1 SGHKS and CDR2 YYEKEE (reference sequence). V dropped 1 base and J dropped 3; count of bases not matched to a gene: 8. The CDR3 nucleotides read TGTGCCAGCAGCTTGACAAGACAGGGGAATCACTATGGCTACACCTTC. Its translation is CASSLTRQGNHYGYTF.

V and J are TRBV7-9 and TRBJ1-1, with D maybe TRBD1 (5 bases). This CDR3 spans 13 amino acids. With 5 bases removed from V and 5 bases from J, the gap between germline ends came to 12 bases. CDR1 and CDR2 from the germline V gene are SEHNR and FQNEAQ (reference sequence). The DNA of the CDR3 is TGTGCCAGCAGCGTGACAGTAACTACTGAAGCTTTCTTT. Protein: CASSVTVTTEAFF.

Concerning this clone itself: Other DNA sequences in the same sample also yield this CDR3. The CDR3 spells CASSLDPRGRGSEQFF. DNA of the CDR3: TGCGCCAGCAGCTTGGATCCTCGGGGGAGGGGGAGTGAGCAGTTCTTC. V usage is TRBV5-1 and J usage is TRBJ2-1, with a weak D call TRBD2 (7 bases). Germline assignment: CDR1 SGHRS and CDR2 YFSETQ. CDR3 length: 16 amino acids. The V gene lost 0 bases and the J gene lost 9 bases, with 19 bases spanning the gap.

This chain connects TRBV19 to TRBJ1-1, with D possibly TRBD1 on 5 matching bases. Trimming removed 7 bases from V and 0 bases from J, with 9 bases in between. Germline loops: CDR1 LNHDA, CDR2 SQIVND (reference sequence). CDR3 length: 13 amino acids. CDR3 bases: TGTGCCAGTACAGGCAGGGTGAACACTGAAGCTTTCTTT. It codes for CASTGRVNTEAFF.

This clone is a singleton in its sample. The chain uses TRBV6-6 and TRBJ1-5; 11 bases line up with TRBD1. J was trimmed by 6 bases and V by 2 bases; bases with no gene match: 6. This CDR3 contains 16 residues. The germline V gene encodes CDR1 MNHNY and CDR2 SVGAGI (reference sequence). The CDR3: CASSYGGQGVAQPQHF. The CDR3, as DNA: TGTGCCAGCAGTTACGGGGGACAGGGGGTTGCTCAGCCCCAGCATTTT.

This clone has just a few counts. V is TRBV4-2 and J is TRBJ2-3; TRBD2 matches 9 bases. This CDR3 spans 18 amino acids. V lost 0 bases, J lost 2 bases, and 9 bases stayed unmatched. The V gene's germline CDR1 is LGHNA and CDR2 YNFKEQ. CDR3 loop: CASSQELPLAGTTDTQYF. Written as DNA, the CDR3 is TGTGCCAGCAGCCAAGAACTCCCCCTAGCGGGGACCACAGATACGCAGTATTTT.

The chain's CDR3 is CASSARQGLNTEAFF. For the CDR3, the DNA is TGTGCCAGCAGTGCACGACAGGGGTTGAACACTGAAGCTTTCTTT. V is TRBV7-9 and J is TRBJ1-1, with 8 bases matching TRBD1. The germline gives CDR1 SEHNR, CDR2 FQNEAQ (reference sequence). This CDR3 has 15 amino acids. J lost 0 bases, V lost 6 bases, and 6 bases had no gene match.